These 32 T cell receptor beta chains were sequenced from one sample in a study of monozygotic twins with inflammatory bowel disease. TCRdb reprocessed the 5' RACE reads and keeps a single row for each CDR3 protein, giving no DNA. This sample's clone table lists about 350,000 distinct CDR3 sequences. The sequenced material came from blood. These receptors all stem from a human donor with ulcerative colitis or Crohn's disease, or a healthy co-twin of an affected twin (not recorded which).

The CDR3 region is CSARDLKRGGITDTQYF. The chain links TRBV20-1 to TRBJ2-3; TCRdb selects TRBD1, and the lack of DNA leaves this call unchecked. The V gene's germline CDR1 is DFQATT and CDR2 SNEGSKA (reference sequence). This CDR3 is built from 17 residues.

The CDR3 is CASSPQGTLNSPLHF. The V and J genes are TRBV19 and TRBJ1-6; TCRdb reports TRBD1, a call that lacks DNA to check it against. The CDR3 spans 15 residues. CDR1 and CDR2 from the germline V gene are LNHDA and SQIVND (reference sequence).

V gene TRBV19 combines with J gene TRBJ2-1; no DNA is available, so the TRBD1 call from TCRdb remains unchecked. CDR3 size: 13 residues. Per germline, CDR1 LNHDA and CDR2 SQIVND (reference sequence). The CDR3 is CASSIDPSGEQFF.

The CDR3 loop reads CASSYGTGTYEQYF. This rearrangement joins TRBV6-5 to TRBJ2-7; the D call from TCRdb, TRBD1, cannot be confirmed without DNA. From germline, CDR1 is MNHEY and CDR2 SVGAGI. The CDR3 runs 14 residues.

The CDR3 reads CASSHPSGRLSYNEQFF. This chain links TRBV3-1 with TRBJ2-1; TCRdb calls TRBD2, which cannot be checked without DNA. Per germline, CDR1 LGHDT and CDR2 YNNKEL (reference sequence). This CDR3 region has 17 residues.

The chain links TRBV6-2 or TRBV6-3 to TRBJ1-1; without DNA, the TCRdb call of TRBD1 cannot be checked. The CDR3 has 17 amino acids. From germline, CDR1 is MNHEY and CDR2 SVGEGT. This CDR3 reads CASTFTWTGAMNTEAFF.

Here the CDR3 reads CASSLAGTSVADTQYF. This chain joins TRBV5-1 and TRBJ2-3; absent DNA, TCRdb's TRBD2 call cannot be checked. Germline V gene sequence: CDR1 SGHRS, CDR2 YFSETQ. The CDR3 loop spans 16 amino acids.

The V call is TRBV5-1, the J call TRBJ1-2; without DNA, the TCRdb call of TRBD1 cannot be checked. The CDR3 totals 15 residues. Germline V CDR1 and CDR2: SGHRS, YFSETQ. CDR3 amino acids: CASSHGQGDRYGYTF.

The J gene is TRBJ2-7, the V gene TRBV11-2. The CDR3 is 14 residues long. Germline V lookup: CDR1 SGHAT, CDR2 FQNNGV. CDR3 amino acids: CASSHGARTYEQYF.

The chain joins TRBV4-3 to TRBJ2-4; TCRdb names TRBD1, which stays unverified in the absence of DNA. CDR3 length: 14 amino acids. CDR1 and CDR2 from the germline V gene are LGHNA and YSLEER. This chain's CDR3 is CASTLRTGHNIQYF.

The chain uses TRBV19 and TRBJ2-5; with no DNA, the TCRdb D assignment of TRBD1 cannot be verified. Germline V gives CDR1 LNHDA, CDR2 SQIVND (reference sequence). This CDR3 is 16 amino acids long. CDR3 amino acids: CASSTTGTGVGETQYF.

The J gene is TRBJ2-1, the V gene TRBV20-1; no DNA is available, so the TRBD2 call from TCRdb remains unchecked. Germline V CDR1 and CDR2: DFQATT, SNEGSKA (reference sequence). The CDR3 is 11 amino acids. Here the CDR3 reads CSVSGAGEQFF.

V usage is TRBV28 and J usage is TRBJ1-5. From germline, CDR1 is MDHEN and CDR2 SYDVKM. The CDR3 spans 11 residues. This chain's CDR3 is CASSSDQPQHF.

The chain recombines TRBV6-4 with TRBJ2-3. This CDR3 has 13 amino acids. Germline values: CDR1 MRHNA, CDR2 SNTAGT. CDR3 amino acids: CASSDQETDTQYF.

The chain employs TRBV5-1 and TRBJ2-5; lacking DNA, the TRBD1 call made by TCRdb goes unchecked. Germline lookup yields CDR1 SGHRS and CDR2 YFSETQ. The CDR3 has 13 amino acids. The chain's CDR3 is CASNTGSQETQYF.

The chain employs TRBV24-1 and TRBJ2-1. CDR3 length: 13 residues. Germline V lookup: CDR1 KGHDR, CDR2 SFDVKD. The CDR3 region is CATSDLPVSQQFF.

The rearrangement links TRBV5-1 to TRBJ2-7; TCRdb names TRBD1, which stays unverified in the absence of DNA. The CDR3 spans 14 residues. The germline V gene encodes CDR1 SGHRS and CDR2 YFSETQ. CDR3 region: CASSLVLDPGEQYF.

V gene TRBV20-1 combines with J gene TRBJ2-5; TCRdb outputs TRBD1, but without DNA this stays unchecked. The CDR3 is 16 residues long. Looked up from germline, CDR1 is DFQATT and CDR2 is SNEGSKA (reference sequence). The chain's CDR3 is CSASGWEGGAEETQYF.

The J gene is TRBJ1-5, the V gene TRBV19; TCRdb reports TRBD1, a call that lacks DNA to check it against. Germline CDR1 reads LNHDA; CDR2 reads SQIVND (reference sequence). This CDR3 region has 15 residues. CDR3: CASRKGNIVYQPQHF.

V is TRBV5-1 and J is TRBJ2-3; TCRdb designates TRBD1, a call that cannot be tested without DNA. This CDR3 is 15 amino acids long. Germline CDR1 is SGHRS and CDR2 is YFSETQ. This CDR3 reads CASSLDGGPTDTQYF.

V is TRBV5-1 and J is TRBJ2-5; the D gene TCRdb calls, TRBD1, cannot be checked with no DNA. CDR1 and CDR2 (germline): SGHRS, YFSETQ. The CDR3 runs 16 residues. Here the CDR3 reads CASRHALGASQETQYF.

The genes are TRBV6-1 and TRBJ2-2; TCRdb picks TRBD2, but there is no DNA to check that call. Germline CDR1 is MNHNS and CDR2 is SASEGT. The CDR3 runs to 14 residues. The CDR3 loop is CASGVIAGTGELFF.

V gene TRBV4-1 combines with J gene TRBJ2-3; no DNA is available, so the TRBD1 call from TCRdb remains unchecked. CDR1 and CDR2 (germline): MGHRA, YSYEKL. The CDR3 length is 13 residues. This CDR3 is CASSQEGDDTQYF.

The CDR3 is CATRETDTQYF. The chain has TRBV2 and TRBJ2-3. The CDR3 loop spans 11 amino acids. In germline, CDR1 is SNHLY, CDR2 FYNNEI.

This sequence joins TRBV20-1 and TRBJ2-3. This CDR3 is 15 amino acids long. The germline V gene encodes CDR1 DFQATT and CDR2 SNEGSKA (reference sequence). CDR3 loop: CSAKISERFTDTQYF.

CDR3 loop: CASSLYGFTASSGNTIYF. J is TRBJ1-3 and V is TRBV7-6. The CDR3 spans 18 residues. Per the germline V gene, CDR1 is SGHVS and CDR2 is FNYEAQ.

The chain employs TRBV20-1 and TRBJ2-7; there is no DNA to check the TCRdb D call of TRBD2. The CDR3 has 18 residues. Germline CDR1 reads DFQATT; CDR2 reads SNEGSKA (reference sequence). The CDR3 sequence: CSAEDKGLAGGALYEQYF.

The V call is TRBV2, the J call TRBJ1-4; TCRdb's D call, TRBD1, is unchecked because there is no DNA. Germline lookup yields CDR1 SNHLY and CDR2 FYNNEI. The CDR3 totals 13 residues. The CDR3 sequence: CASRGEYNEKLFF.

This CDR3 reads CAWSEGTDEGYTF. V usage is TRBV30 and J usage is TRBJ1-2; TCRdb outputs TRBD1, but without DNA this stays unchecked. Germline CDR1 GTSNPN, CDR2 SVGIG (reference sequence). There are 13 residues in the CDR3.

This CDR3 reads CASSSRTGYNEQFF. The chain carries TRBV7-6 and TRBJ2-1; there is no DNA to check the TCRdb D call of TRBD1. The germline V gene encodes CDR1 SGHVS and CDR2 FNYEAQ. This CDR3 has 14 residues.

This CDR3 is CASSLDRGLNEKLFF. The V call is TRBV6-1, the J call TRBJ1-4; TCRdb's assignment of TRBD1 cannot be checked, as there is no DNA. Germline-derived CDR1 and CDR2 are MNHNS and SASEGT. This CDR3 contains 15 residues.

The CDR3 reads CASSFEGTIYF. This rearrangement joins TRBV28 to TRBJ1-3. This CDR3 has 11 amino acids. Germline V lookup: CDR1 MDHEN, CDR2 SYDVKM.